This record covers a single T cell receptor (beta chain). The data originate from a study of OX40 agonist ivuxolimab in advanced cancers. Profiling relied on immunoSEQ multiplex PCR, and the TCRdb table lists in-frame clones only, not all of them. The data contain about 12,000 clones, roughly 81% of them seen just once; the ten biggest clones take up about 14%. This CDR3 is 15 amino acids long. The ends lost 5 bases at V and 0 bases at J; junction bases unmatched: 4. Per germline, CDR1 LNHDA and CDR2 SQIVND (reference sequence). Individuals having autoimmune disease history or systemic immunosuppression were not enrolled.

The chain recombines TRBV19 with TRBJ2-1; 7 nucleotides agree with TRBD2. The clonotype originates from an adult with an advanced solid tumor such as melanoma, head and neck, liver or kidney cancer. The sequencing here drew on CD4+ or CD8+ T cells sorted from blood, taken in a trial of the OX40 agonist ivuxolimab. The CDR3 sequence: CASSPSGNSYNEQFF. DNA of the CDR3: TGTGCCAGTAGTCCAAGCGGGAACTCCTACAATGAGCAGTTCTTC.